The entry below describes one T cell receptor (beta chain). As processed by the authors: Estimation of nucleated cell counts was performed using reference gene primer amplification. Libraries were prepared by immunoSEQ multiplex PCR; TCRdb keeps only in-frame clonotypes and omits some of them. The V and J calls and clone size come from that table; D and trimming were worked out from the DNA. This table holds 300,000 to 450,000 clones, 87% found once. The record originates from a study of blood T cell repertoires in COVID-19. The germline gives CDR1 SGHRS, CDR2 YFSETQ. The junction had 3 bases not matched to a gene; V was cut back by 2 bases and J by 5 bases. The length of the CDR3 is 13 residues. In assigning cohorts, the study relied on participant-reported clinical history.

The chain carries TRBV5-1 and TRBJ2-7, with TRBD1 matching 8 bases. This receptor was taken from a man aged 40-50 years in a cohort exposed to, infected with or recovered from COVID-19 (not recorded which). The specimen was PBMCs or T cells enriched from blood (not recorded which). This CDR3 reads CASSFPGGNEQYF. Here the CDR3 DNA reads TGCGCCAGCAGCTTTCCAGGGGGCAACGAGCAGTACTTC. Looking up the rest from reference TRBV5-1 and TRBJ2-7 gives the full variable domain: KAGVTQTPRYLIKTRGQQVTLSCSPISGHRSVSWYQQTPGQGLQFLFEYFSETQRNKGNFPGRFSGRQFSNSRSEMNVSTLELGDSALYLCASSFPGGNEQYFGPGTRLTVT.